This paragraph reports one T cell receptor (beta chain). CDR3 length equals 14 residues. Trimming at V came to 6 bases and at J to 11 bases, leaving 13 bases not matched to a gene. Germline CDR1 and CDR2: MNHEY and SVGAGI. The data derive from a study of blood T cell repertoires in COVID-19. Looking at the study overall: COVID-19 samples from acute and convalescent phases originated in the United States, Italy and Spain. PBMCs, B-cell-depleted T cells, or T cells were the source of the cDNA or gDNA that made up the material.

TCRdb's table, derived via immunoSEQ multiplex PCR, lists solely in-frame clones and lacks some. The sample carries tens of thousands of clones, approximately 78% recorded once. Seattle researchers signed up patients amid active infection and tracked them longitudinally. This TCR came from a woman between 65 and 79 years old with COVID-19, enrolled during active disease. Sequencing used peripheral blood. This sequence joins TRBV6-5 and TRBJ1-1; 9 bases agree with TRBD1. In DNA, the CDR3 is TGTGCCAGCAGGGGAACGGACAGGGGTCCTGGTGCTTTCTTT. It encodes CASRGTDRGPGAFF.